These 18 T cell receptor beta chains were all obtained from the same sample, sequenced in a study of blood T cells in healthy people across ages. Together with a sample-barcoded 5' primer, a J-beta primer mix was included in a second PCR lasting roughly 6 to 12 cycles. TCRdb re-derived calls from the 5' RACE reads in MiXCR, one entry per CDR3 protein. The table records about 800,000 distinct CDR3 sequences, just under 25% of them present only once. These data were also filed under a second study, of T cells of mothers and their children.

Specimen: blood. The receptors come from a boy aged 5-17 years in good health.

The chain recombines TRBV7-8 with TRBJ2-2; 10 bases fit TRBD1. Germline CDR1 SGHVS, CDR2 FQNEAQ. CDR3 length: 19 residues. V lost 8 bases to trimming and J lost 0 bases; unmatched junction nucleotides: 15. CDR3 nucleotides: TGTGCCAGCCCCGGGACAGGGGTTATCGGGAGGCCGAACACCGGGGAGCTGTTTTTT. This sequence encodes CASPGTGVIGRPNTGELFF. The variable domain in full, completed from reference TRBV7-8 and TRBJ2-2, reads GAGVSQSPRYKVAKRGQDVALRCDPISGHVSLFWYQQALGQGPEFLTYFQNEAQLDKSGLPSDRFFAERPEGSVSTLKIQRTQQEDSAVYLCASPGTGVIGRPNTGELFFGEGSRLTVL.

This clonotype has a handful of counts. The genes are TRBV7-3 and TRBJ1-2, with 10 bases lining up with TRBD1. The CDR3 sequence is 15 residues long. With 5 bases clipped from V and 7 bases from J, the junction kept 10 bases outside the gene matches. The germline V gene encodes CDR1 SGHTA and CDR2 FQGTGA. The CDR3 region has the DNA TGTGCCAGCAGCCCGGGAGGGACAGGGGATGTTGGCTACACCTTC. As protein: CASSPGGTGDVGYTF.

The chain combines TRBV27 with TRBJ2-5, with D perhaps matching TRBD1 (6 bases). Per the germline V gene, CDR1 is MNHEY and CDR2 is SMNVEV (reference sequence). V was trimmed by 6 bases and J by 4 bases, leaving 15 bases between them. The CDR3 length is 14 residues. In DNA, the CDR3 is TGTGCCAGCAGACAAACAGGGTCGGCAGAGACCCAGTACTTC. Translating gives CASRQTGSAETQYF.

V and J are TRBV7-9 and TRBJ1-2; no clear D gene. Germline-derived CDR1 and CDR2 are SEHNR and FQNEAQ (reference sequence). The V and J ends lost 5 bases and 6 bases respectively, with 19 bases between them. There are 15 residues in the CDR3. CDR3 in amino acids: CASSPRPGQVDGYTF. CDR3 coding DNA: TGTGCCAGCAGCCCCCGACCCGGGCAGGTGGATGGCTACACCTTC.

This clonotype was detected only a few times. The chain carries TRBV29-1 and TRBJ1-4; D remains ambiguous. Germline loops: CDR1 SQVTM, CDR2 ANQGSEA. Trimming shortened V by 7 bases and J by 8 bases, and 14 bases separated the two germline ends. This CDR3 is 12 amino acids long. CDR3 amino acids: CSGEDSGEKLFF. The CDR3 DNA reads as TGCAGCGGGGAGGACTCGGGGGAAAAACTGTTTTTT.

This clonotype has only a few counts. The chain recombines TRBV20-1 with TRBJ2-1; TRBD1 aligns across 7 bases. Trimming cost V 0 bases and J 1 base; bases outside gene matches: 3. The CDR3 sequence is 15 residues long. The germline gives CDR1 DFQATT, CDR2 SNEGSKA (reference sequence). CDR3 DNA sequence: TGCAGTGCTAGAGACACAGGGGAATCCTACAATGAGCAGTTCTTC. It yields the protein CSARDTGESYNEQFF.

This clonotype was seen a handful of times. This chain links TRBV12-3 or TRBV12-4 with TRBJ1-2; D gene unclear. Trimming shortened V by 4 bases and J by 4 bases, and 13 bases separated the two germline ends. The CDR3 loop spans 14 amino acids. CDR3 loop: CASSSSRATYGYTF. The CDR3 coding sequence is TGTGCCAGCAGTTCCTCGCGGGCTACCTATGGCTACACCTTC.

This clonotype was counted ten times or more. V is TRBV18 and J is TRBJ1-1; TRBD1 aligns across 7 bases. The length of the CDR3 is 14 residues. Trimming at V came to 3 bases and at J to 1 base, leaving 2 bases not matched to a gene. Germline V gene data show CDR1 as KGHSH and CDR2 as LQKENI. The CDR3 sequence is CASSPRTGNTEAFF. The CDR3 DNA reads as TGTGCCAGCTCACCGCGGACAGGGAACACTGAAGCTTTCTTT. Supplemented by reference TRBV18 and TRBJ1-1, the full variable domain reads NAGVMQNPRHLVRRRGQEARLRCSPMKGHSHVYWYRQLPEEGLKFMVYLQKENIIDESGMPKERFSAEFPKEGPSILRIQQVVRGDSAAYFCASSPRTGNTEAFFGQGTRLTVV.

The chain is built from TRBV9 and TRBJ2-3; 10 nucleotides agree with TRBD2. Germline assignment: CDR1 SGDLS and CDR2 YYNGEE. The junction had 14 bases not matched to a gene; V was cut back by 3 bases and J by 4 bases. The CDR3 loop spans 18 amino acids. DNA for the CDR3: TGTGCCAGCAGCGCCAATACTCTAGCGGGAGCGGGCGCAGATACGCAGTATTTT. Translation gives CASSANTLAGAGADTQYF.

This chain's CDR3 is CASSQVKGFSGRTHNEQFF. CDR3 bases: TGCGCCAGCAGCCAAGTTAAGGGGTTTAGCGGGAGGACCCACAATGAGCAGTTCTTC. The chain joins TRBV4-3 to TRBJ2-1; 10 bases are shared with TRBD2. CDR1 and CDR2 (germline): LGHNA, YSLEER. With 1 base clipped from V and 5 bases from J, the junction kept 14 bases outside the gene matches. The CDR3 runs to 19 residues.

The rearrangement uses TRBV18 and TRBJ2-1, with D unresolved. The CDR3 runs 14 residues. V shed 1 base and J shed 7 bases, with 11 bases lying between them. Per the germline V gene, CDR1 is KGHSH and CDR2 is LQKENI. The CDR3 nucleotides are TGTGCCAGCTCACCACTGCGGACCCAGAATGAGCAGTTCTTC. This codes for CASSPLRTQNEQFF. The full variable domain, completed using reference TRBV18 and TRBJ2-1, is NAGVMQNPRHLVRRRGQEARLRCSPMKGHSHVYWYRQLPEEGLKFMVYLQKENIIDESGMPKERFSAEFPKEGPSILRIQQVVRGDSAAYFCASSPLRTQNEQFFGPGTRLTVL.

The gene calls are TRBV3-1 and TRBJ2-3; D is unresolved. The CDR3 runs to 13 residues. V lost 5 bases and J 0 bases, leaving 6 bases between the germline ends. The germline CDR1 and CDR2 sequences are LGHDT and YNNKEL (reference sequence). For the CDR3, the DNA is TGTGCCAGCAGCACGGACAGCACAGATACGCAGTATTTT. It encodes CASSTDSTDTQYF.

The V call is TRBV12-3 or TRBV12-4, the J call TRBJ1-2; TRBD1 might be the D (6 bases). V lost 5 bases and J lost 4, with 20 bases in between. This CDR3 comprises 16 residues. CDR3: CASSPSGQRATYGYTF. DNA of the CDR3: TGTGCCAGCAGTCCATCCGGACAGCGGGCCACCTATGGCTACACCTTC.

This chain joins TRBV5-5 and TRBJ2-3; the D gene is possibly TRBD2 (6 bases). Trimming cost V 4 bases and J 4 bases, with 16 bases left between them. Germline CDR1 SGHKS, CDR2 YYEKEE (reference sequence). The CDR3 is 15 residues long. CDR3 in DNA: TGTGCCAGCAGCGATCGCAGGAGGGTGCCAGATACGCAGTATTTT. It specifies CASSDRRRVPDTQYF. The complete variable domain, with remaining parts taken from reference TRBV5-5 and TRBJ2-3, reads DAGVTQSPTHLIKTRGQQVTLRCSPISGHKSVSWYQQVLGQGPQFIFQYYEKEERGRGNFPDRFSARQFPNYSSELNVNALLLGDSALYLCASSDRRRVPDTQYFGPGTRLTVL.

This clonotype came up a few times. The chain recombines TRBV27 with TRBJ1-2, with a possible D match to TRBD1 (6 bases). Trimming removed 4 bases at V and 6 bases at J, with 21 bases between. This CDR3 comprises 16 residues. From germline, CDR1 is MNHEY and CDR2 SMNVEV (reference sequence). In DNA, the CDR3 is TGTGCCAGCAGTTGGGACGGGACCGGGACAACCAATGGCTACACCTTC. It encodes CASSWDGTGTTNGYTF.

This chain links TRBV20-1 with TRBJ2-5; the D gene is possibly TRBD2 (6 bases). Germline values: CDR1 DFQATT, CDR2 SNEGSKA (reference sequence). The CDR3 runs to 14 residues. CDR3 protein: CSASVYGTQETQYF. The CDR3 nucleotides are TGCAGCGCAAGTGTATACGGGACTCAAGAGACCCAGTACTTC.

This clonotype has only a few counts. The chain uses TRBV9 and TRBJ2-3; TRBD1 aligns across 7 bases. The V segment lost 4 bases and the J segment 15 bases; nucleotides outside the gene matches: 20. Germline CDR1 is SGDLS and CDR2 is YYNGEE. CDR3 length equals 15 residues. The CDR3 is CASSTGQTLEDTRYF. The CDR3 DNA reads TGTGCCAGCAGCACGGGACAGACCCTGGAGGATACGCGCTATTTT.

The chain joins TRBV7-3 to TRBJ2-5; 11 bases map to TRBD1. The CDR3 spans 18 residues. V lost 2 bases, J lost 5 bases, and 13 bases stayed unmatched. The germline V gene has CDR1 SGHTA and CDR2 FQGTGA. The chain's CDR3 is CASSLANGQGAEVETQYF. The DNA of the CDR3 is TGTGCCAGCAGCTTAGCGAACGGACAGGGGGCGGAGGTGGAGACCCAGTACTTC. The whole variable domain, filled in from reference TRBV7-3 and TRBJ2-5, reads GAGVSQTPSNKVTEKGKYVELRCDPISGHTALYWYRQSLGQGPEFLIYFQGTGAADDSGLPNDRFFAVRPEGSVSTLKIQRTERGDSAVYLCASSLANGQGAEVETQYFGPGTRLLVL.